The entry that follows covers one T cell receptor beta chain sequence. Its antigen is not identified. This sample was included in a study of shared clonotypes between healthy human individuals. As for the study in general: Each donor had three CD4 naive, three CD4 memory, two CD8 naive and one CD8 memory plate.

The germline V and J ends were trimmed by 0 bases and 1 base, with 16 bases remaining between them. The CDR3 contains 17 residues. Germline V lookup: CDR1 SGDLS, CDR2 YYNGEE. CD4+ cells underwent separation, giving CD45RA+ naive and CD45RA-negative memory subsets. Measured with immunoSEQ multiplex PCR; TCRdb has only the in-frame clones, and not every one. The sample records about 2.4 million clones, over 85% being singletons. Study findings and constraints: Sharing across four donors was highest in naive CD4 (approximately 5%) and lowest in memory CD8 (about 0.4%).

The rearrangement uses TRBV9 and TRBJ2-5; no definite D call. Sequencing used naive CD4+ T cells from PBMCs. This sample's subset: CD45RA+ positively selected. The sequence was collected from a young man in good health. Some clones in this sample may be carry-over from other donors' samples. The CDR3 DNA reads TGTGCCAGCAGCGTAGATGGTCGAGTAAACCCCCAAGAGACCCAGTACTTC. Encoded protein: CASSVDGRVNPQETQYF.